This T cell receptor (beta chain) was sequenced for a study of T cells in narcolepsy. Whole-study results and caveats: Some memory CD4+ repertoires had no autoreactive clone sequences. HCRT-specific and TRIB2-specific autoreactive clonotypes appeared among same-patient CSF and blood CD4+ clonotypes.

This table comes from immunoSEQ multiplex PCR, and its TCRdb copy is limited to in-frame clones, with some not included. The table shows 25,000 to 30,000 clones, with approximately 78% occurring only once. Of note for this clone: The target antigen is unknown.

Sequences were obtained from CD45RA- memory CD4+ T cells from PBMCs. The TCR sequence derives from a human donor with narcolepsy.

CDR3: CAWSDEGRGREELFF. DNA of the CDR3: TGTGCCTGGAGTGACGAGGGACGGGGAAGAGAGGAGCTGTTTTTT. V gene TRBV30 combines with J gene TRBJ2-2; either TRBD1 or TRBD2 may fit D (5 bases each). Deletions cut 1 base from V and 10 bases from J, with 19 bases between. Germline loops: CDR1 GTSNPN, CDR2 SVGIG (reference sequence). The CDR3 length is 15 residues.